These 16 T cell receptor beta chains came from one sample sequenced in a study of T cells and Merkel cell carcinoma outcomes. This table comes from immunoSEQ multiplex PCR, and its TCRdb copy is limited to in-frame clones, with some not included. In the table there are under 20,000 clones, around 86% of which are singletons. Sequenced sample: tumor tissue from Merkel cell carcinoma. These receptors all stem from a human donor with Merkel cell carcinoma.

V is TRBV10-3 and J is TRBJ2-1; D remains unclear. The V and J ends lost 7 bases and 8 bases respectively, with 9 bases between them. This CDR3 spans 11 amino acids. Germline V CDR1 and CDR2: ENHRY, SYGVKD. The CDR3 DNA sequence: TGTGCCATCAAGTACGACCATGAGCAGTTCTTC. Its protein is CAIKYDHEQFF.

The count of this clone is one. The chain carries TRBV19 and TRBJ1-5; D remains ambiguous. This CDR3 has 15 residues. The V end lost 3 bases, the J end lost 1 base, and 10 bases lay between the germline ends. Germline V lookup: CDR1 LNHDA, CDR2 SQIVND (reference sequence). The CDR3 nucleotides read TGTGCCAGTAGTATCGAAGGATGGAGCAATCAGCCCCAGCATTTT. This gives the protein CASSIEGWSNQPQHF.

The chain recombines TRBV7-8 with TRBJ1-6, with D uncertain. In germline, CDR1 is SGHVS, CDR2 FQNEAQ. The CDR3 has 15 residues. Between the trimmed V and J ends, which lost 4 bases and 6 bases, there was a span of 13 bases. The CDR3 DNA follows: TGTGCCAGCAGCTCGCAAATTGAAAGTAATTCACCCCTCCACTTT. Its translation: CASSSQIESNSPLHF.

V is TRBV27 and J is TRBJ1-1; D not certain. The CDR3 covers 13 residues. The germline gives CDR1 MNHEY, CDR2 SMNVEV (reference sequence). With 6 bases removed from V and 1 base from J, the gap between germline ends came to 9 bases. CDR3 DNA: TGTGCCAGCAGCCTAAACCGGAACACTGAAGCTTTCTTT. As protein: CASSLNRNTEAFF.

The V gene is TRBV30, the J gene TRBJ1-2, with no clear D. The CDR3 covers 13 residues. With 6 bases removed from V and 6 bases from J, the gap between germline ends came to 17 bases. Germline CDR1 GTSNPN, CDR2 SVGIG (reference sequence). The CDR3 sequence: CACWDGSPDGYTF. DNA of the CDR3: TGTGCCTGTTGGGATGGGAGCCCGGATGGCTACACCTTC.

The rearrangement links TRBV29-1 to TRBJ1-2; 9 bases are a match to TRBD1. The trim removed 1 base at V and 4 bases at J, leaving 13 bases unmatched. The CDR3 loop spans 17 amino acids. Per germline, CDR1 SQVTM and CDR2 ANQGSEA. The CDR3: CSVEAPGRDRVAYGYTF. The DNA for the CDR3 is TGCAGCGTTGAAGCCCCTGGCAGGGACAGGGTTGCCTATGGCTACACCTTC.

The chain employs TRBV25-1 and TRBJ2-7; D is undetermined. The germline gives CDR1 MGHDK, CDR2 SYGVNS. V was shortened by 5 bases and J by 2 bases, with 7 bases between the two germline ends. The CDR3 spans 12 residues. CDR3 DNA sequence: TGTGCCAGCAGTCCTGATACCTACGAGCAGTACTTC. This codes for CASSPDTYEQYF.

V usage is TRBV19 and J usage is TRBJ2-3; 10 nucleotides align to TRBD2. The germline gives CDR1 LNHDA, CDR2 SQIVND (reference sequence). The V and J ends lost 7 bases and 0 bases, in that order; junction bases with no gene match: 7. CDR3 size: 16 residues. CDR3 loop: CASNVGLAVSTDTQYF. The CDR3 DNA reads TGTGCCAGTAACGTAGGACTAGCGGTTAGCACAGATACGCAGTATTTT.

This clone was detected once. The V gene is TRBV19, the J gene TRBJ1-2; D is uncertain. The CDR3 runs to 15 residues. The V gene lost 6 bases and the J gene lost 1 base, with 15 bases spanning the gap. Germline V gene lookup returns CDR1 LNHDA and CDR2 SQIVND (reference sequence). CDR3 nucleotides: TGTGCCAGTAGAACCCCCGGACGGAATAACTATGGCTACACCTTC. Amino acid sequence: CASRTPGRNNYGYTF. Full variable domain (outside the CDR3, taken from reference TRBV19 and TRBJ1-2): DGGITQSPKYLFRKEGQNVTLSCEQNLNHDAMYWYRQDPGQGLRLIYYSQIVNDFQKGDIAEGYSVSREKKESFPLTVTSAQKNPTAFYLCASRTPGRNNYGYTFGSGTRLTVV.

This clone came up a few times. This chain links TRBV11-2 with TRBJ2-3; the D is unclear. Germline lookup yields CDR1 SGHAT and CDR2 FQNNGV. The V gene lost 6 bases and the J gene lost 0 bases, with 10 bases spanning the gap. The CDR3 has 14 amino acids. CDR3 sequence reads: CASSSVTSTDTQYF. The DNA for the CDR3 is TGTGCCAGCAGTTCCGTAACAAGCACAGATACGCAGTATTTT.

This sequence joins TRBV5-6 and TRBJ1-2; possible D gene TRBD1, 6 bases. Trimming removed 5 bases at V and 6 bases at J, with 20 bases between. The CDR3 length is 15 residues. CDR1 is SGHDT and CDR2 is YYEEEE in the germline V gene. The chain's CDR3 is CASSRATGSQDGYTF. CDR3 DNA: TGTGCCAGCAGTCGGGCCACAGGGTCCCAGGATGGCTACACCTTC.

The chain couples TRBV7-9 to TRBJ2-2; D uncertain. The germline V gene encodes CDR1 SEHNR and CDR2 FQNEAQ (reference sequence). The CDR3 contains 11 residues. V lost 0 bases and J 17 bases, leaving 10 bases between the germline ends. CDR3 region: CASSLASPLFF. For the CDR3, the DNA is TGTGCCAGCAGCTTAGCCTCTCCGCTTTTTTTT.

The chain has TRBV29-1 and TRBJ2-2; 8 positions match TRBD2. The germline CDR1 and CDR2 sequences are SQVTM and ANQGSEA. V dropped 6 bases and J dropped 8; count of bases not matched to a gene: 8. The CDR3 contains 13 residues. Written as DNA, the CDR3 is TGCAGCGTAGACCAAGCGGGAGTTGGGGAGCTGTTTTTT. The encoded protein is CSVDQAGVGELFF.

This clone was counted a few times. This same CDR3 is encoded by further DNA sequences in the sample. The chain employs TRBV28 and TRBJ1-2; a possible D gene is TRBD1 (5 bases). Germline V gives CDR1 MDHEN, CDR2 SYDVKM. V lost 3 bases and J 4 bases, leaving 12 bases between the germline ends. The CDR3 is 14 residues long. CDR3 sequence (DNA): TGTGCCAGCAGTTTGGGGGACGGCCTCTATGGCTACACCTTC. The encoded protein is CASSLGDGLYGYTF.

The sample holds one count of this clone. This chain links TRBV5-1 with TRBJ2-7; perhaps TRBD1 as D (6 bases). Deletions cut 0 bases from V and 6 bases from J, with 13 bases between. This CDR3 region has 14 residues. Per the germline V gene, CDR1 is SGHRS and CDR2 is YFSETQ. The CDR3, as DNA: TGCGCCAGCAGCTTGGTACAGGGATCCCCCGAGCAGTACTTC. Protein: CASSLVQGSPEQYF.

The rearrangement uses TRBV11-2 and TRBJ2-7, with D uncertain. Trimming stripped 0 bases from V and 4 bases from J, with 7 bases between. This CDR3 contains 13 residues. In germline, CDR1 is SGHAT, CDR2 FQNNGV. The DNA for the CDR3 is TGTGCCAGCAGCTTAGATACGAGGTACGAGCAGTACTTC. As protein: CASSLDTRYEQYF.